This T cell receptor beta chain derives from a study of Graves' ophthalmopathy and Graves' hyperthyroidism. Study background: There was a collection of peripheral blood at initial diagnosis, before any treatment. Study-wide points: Among thyroid clonotypes expanded above 0.001 frequency, most also appeared in blood. Its predictions of ophthalmopathy progression gave the model 60% to 71% sensitivity and 72% to 85% specificity.

This clonotype has a handful of counts. Antigen: not known. Those donors who had ophthalmopathy presented with moderate-to-severe activity, a CAS of ≥3, a NOSPECS of ≥4 and a duration under 3 months. Researchers took RNA transcripts and amplified TCR beta CDR3 regions from them. A first-round RT-PCR used HTBI primers, followed by a second-round multiplex PCR. TCRdb independently ran MiXCR on the multiplex PCR reads; one entry per CDR3 protein. The table includes about 740,000 distinct CDR3 sequences, roughly 41% detected once. V dropped 3 bases and J dropped 5 bases, with 14 bases sitting between them. Germline V CDR1 and CDR2: SGDLS, YYNGEE. This CDR3 has 14 residues.

The chain has TRBV9 and TRBJ1-1; D is unclear. The TCR comes from an adult man with Graves' ophthalmopathy. Material for sequencing was peripheral blood. The CDR3 region is CASSARARETEAFF. The CDR3 nucleotides read TGTGCCAGCAGCGCCCGGGCTAGAGAAACTGAAGCTTTCTTT.